The sequence of this TCR beta chain was determined in a study of blood T cell repertoires in COVID-19. Authors' data handling: Reference gene primer amplification gave nucleated cell count estimates. Data came from immunoSEQ multiplex PCR; TCRdb stores just in-frame clones and leaves some out. V and J calls and clone size are given by that table; D and trimming were obtained from the DNA. The sample lists just over 300,000 clones, more than 75% occurring once. Deletions cut 0 bases from V and 5 bases from J, with 13 bases between. The V gene's germline CDR1 is MNHNS and CDR2 SASEGT. The CDR3 consists of 15 residues.

The rearrangement joins TRBV6-1 to TRBJ2-5, with TRBD2 as a possible D gene (6 bases). Sequencing was performed on PBMCs or T cells enriched from blood (not recorded which). This TCR was recovered from a man younger than 45 who had recovered from COVID-19. This chain's CDR3 is CASSEASGVPETQYF. The CDR3 DNA reads TGTGCCAGCAGTGAAGCGTCGGGGGTCCCGGAGACCCAGTACTTC.